Listed below are T cell receptor beta chains from one sample, sequenced in a study of cytomegalovirus exposure and HLA in healthy donors. Sequencing used immunoSEQ multiplex PCR; TCRdb keeps in-frame clones, though not all of them. The repertoire holds 100,000 to 150,000 clones, roughly 80% seen once, with 3% to 4% in the top ten. The sample consisted of PBMCs. The receptor set was obtained from a man between 18 and 35 years old in good health and CMV-seropositive. Each CDR3 is given with its conserved first and last residue. A D gene is named only where the DNA matches it firmly. Expanded clones are given a class, and other clones once, few, many or no size at all.

TRBV10-2	NA	TRBJ1-2	NA	CASSESNRVSRYGYTF	TGCGCCAGCAGTGAGTCAAACAGGGTCAGCCGATATGGCTACACCTTC
TRBV10-3	NA	TRBJ1-2	TRBD1	CAISEQGGHGYTF	TGTGCCATCAGTGAACAGGGGGGCCATGGCTACACCTTC
TRBV9	NA	TRBJ2-3	TRBD2	CASSVMTSGGPTDTQYF	TGTGCCAGCAGCGTCATGACTAGCGGGGGGCCCACAGATACGCAGTATTTT
TRBV7-9	few	TRBJ1-1	NA	CASSLAPEVTEAFF	TGTGCCAGCAGCTTGGCCCCGGAGGTCACTGAAGCTTTCTTT
TRBV4-2	NA	TRBJ2-7	NA	CASSQGSTYEQYF	TGTGCCAGCAGCCAAGGTTCTACCTACGAGCAGTACTTC
TRBV4-3	NA	TRBJ1-4	NA	CASSQVMTGGLFF	TGCGCCAGCAGCCAAGTCATGACCGGGGGTCTGTTTTTT
TRBV5-6	few	TRBJ1-5	NA	CASSLAAGSNQPQHF	TGTGCCAGCAGCTTGGCGGCAGGGAGCAATCAGCCCCAGCATTTT
TRBV7-9	few	TRBJ1-1	TRBD1	CASRGQGETEAFF	TGTGCCAGCCGCGGACAGGGAGAGACTGAAGCTTTCTTT
TRBV5-1	NA	TRBJ2-3	NA	CASSLSDPLFTDTQYF	TGCGCCAGCAGCTTGAGCGACCCCCTCTTCACAGATACGCAGTATTTT
TRBV19	NA	TRBJ1-3	NA	CASSTRTVTGNTIYF	TGTGCCAGTAGTACCCGGACAGTAACAGGAAACACCATATATTTT
TRBV4-3	once	TRBJ1-5	NA	CASSQDLAGNQPQHF	TGCGCCAGCAGCCAAGATTTGGCAGGGAATCAGCCCCAGCATTTT
TRBV6-5	NA	TRBJ2-7	NA	CASSTSRPGEQYF	TGTGCCAGCAGTACAAGTCGACCGGGAGAGCAGTACTTC
TRBV25-1	NA	TRBJ2-1	TRBD2	CASSDNFGISGGDNEQFF	TGTGCCAGCAGTGACAACTTTGGGATTAGCGGGGGAGACAATGAGCAGTTCTTC
TRBV6-5	NA	TRBJ1-1	TRBD1	CASSFRGMDTEAFF	TGTGCCAGCAGTTTCAGGGGGATGGACACTGAAGCTTTCTTT
TRBV11-2	NA	TRBJ2-2	NA	CASSRAVVNTGELFF	TGTGCCAGCAGTCGAGCGGTTGTGAACACCGGGGAGCTGTTTTTT
TRBV5-4	NA	TRBJ2-3	NA	CASSLGGATDTQYF	TGTGCCAGCAGCTTGGGGGGCGCCACAGATACGCAGTATTTT
TRBV4-3	few	TRBJ1-2	NA	CASSLGGPHNYGYTF	TGCGCCAGCAGCCTCGGCGGCCCCCATAACTATGGCTACACCTTC
TRBV2	NA	TRBJ2-7	TRBD1	CASSGQGTSYEQYF	TGTGCCAGCAGCGGACAGGGGACTTCCTACGAGCAGTACTTC
TRBV11-2	NA	TRBJ2-2	NA	CASRINRLNTGELFF	TGTGCCAGCAGGATCAACAGGCTAAACACCGGGGAGCTGTTTTTT
TRBV7-2	few	TRBJ1-1	TRBD1	CASSLGQGVRRNTEAFF	TGTGCCAGCAGCCTGGGACAGGGGGTCAGACGGAACACTGAAGCTTTCTTT
TRBV7-9	few	TRBJ1-5	NA	CASSDTGRQGNQPQHF	TGTGCCAGCAGCGATACAGGCAGACAGGGCAATCAGCCCCAGCATTTT
TRBV30	NA	TRBJ1-6	TRBD1	CAWSTGTGTYNSPLHF	TGTGCCTGGAGCACCGGGACAGGGACCTATAATTCACCCCTCCACTTT
TRBV5-6	medium-sized	TRBJ1-1	TRBD1	CASSFWDRGAGEAFF	TGTGCCAGCAGCTTCTGGGACAGGGGGGCTGGGGAAGCTTTCTTT
TRBV13	NA	TRBJ1-1	NA	CASSFWQGQLGLDTEAFF	TGTGCCAGCAGCTTCTGGCAGGGTCAATTGGGGCTTGACACTGAAGCTTTCTTT
TRBV18	NA	TRBJ2-3	NA	CASSLQKTDTQYF	TGTGCCAGCTCACTACAAAAGACAGATACGCAGTATTTT
TRBV19	once	TRBJ1-1	NA	CASSYGGGNTEAFF	TGTGCCAGTAGTTATGGGGGGGGCAACACTGAAGCTTTCTTT
TRBV13	once	TRBJ2-4	TRBD2	CASSRKGLAGGNIQYF	TGTGCCAGCAGCCGAAAGGGACTAGCGGGAGGGAACATTCAGTACTTC
TRBV2	many	TRBJ1-2	TRBD1	CASSVQGVRSGGGYTF	TGTGCCAGCAGTGTGCAGGGGGTGCGCTCAGGAGGGGGCTACACCTTC
TRBV5-1	NA	TRBJ2-1	NA	CASSLVRVGGNEQFF	TGCGCCAGCAGCTTGGTGCGGGTAGGAGGGAATGAGCAGTTCTTC
TRBV10-2	NA	TRBJ1-1	NA	CASTRGEGAFF	TGCGCCAGCACCAGGGGCGAGGGAGCTTTCTTT
TRBV25-1	few	TRBJ1-1	NA	CASRTSGHLEAFF	TGTGCCAGTAGAACCTCAGGACACCTTGAAGCTTTCTTT
TRBV6-6	once	TRBJ2-7	TRBD2	CASSNQGLAGGSEQYF	TGTGCCAGCAGTAACCAAGGACTAGCGGGAGGTAGCGAGCAGTACTTC
TRBV7-2	NA	TRBJ1-4	NA	CASSRDLVANEKLFF	TGTGCCAGCAGCCGGGATTTGGTGGCTAATGAAAAACTGTTTTTT
TRBV7-8	NA	TRBJ2-3	NA	CASSLAGRDTQYF	TGTGCCAGCAGCTTGGCGGGACGGGATACGCAGTATTTT
TRBV4-3	NA	TRBJ2-7	TRBD1	CASSQDPSGTGGDEQYF	TGCGCCAGCAGCCAAGATCCCTCCGGGACAGGGGGCGACGAGCAGTACTTC
TRBV13	NA	TRBJ2-1	NA	CASSFETDSYNEQFF	TGTGCCAGCAGCTTTGAGACAGACTCCTACAATGAGCAGTTCTTC
TRBV4-3	NA	TRBJ2-1	NA	CASSQGRADNEQFF	TGCGCCAGCAGCCAAGGTAGAGCGGACAATGAGCAGTTCTTC
TRBV18	NA	TRBJ2-3	TRBD1	CASSRGDRATDTQYF	TGTGCCAGCTCACGAGGGGACAGGGCCACAGATACGCAGTATTTT
TRBV7-2	NA	TRBJ2-1	NA	CASSLNSPINNEQFF	TGTGCCAGCAGCTTAAATAGCCCTATAAACAATGAGCAGTTCTTC
TRBV5-1	NA	TRBJ1-1	NA	CASSLDKNRAEAFF	TGCGCCAGCAGCTTGGACAAGAACAGGGCTGAAGCTTTCTTT
TRBV4-3	few	TRBJ2-5	TRBD2	CASSHPTDGRRETQYF	TGCGCCAGCAGCCACCCGACCGACGGGAGGCGGGAGACCCAGTACTTC
TRBV5-4	NA	TRBJ2-2	TRBD1	CASSLVQGTGELFF	TGTGCCAGCAGCTTGGTACAGGGGACCGGGGAGCTGTTTTTT
TRBV6-6	once	TRBJ2-5	NA	CASSNKQGIQETQYF	TGCGCCAGCAGCAACAAACAGGGAATCCAAGAGACCCAGTACTTC
TRBV7-9	NA	TRBJ1-1	NA	CASSLIAGGTEAFF	TGTGCCAGCAGCTTAATAGCCGGCGGCACTGAAGCTTTCTTT
TRBV5-1	NA	TRBJ2-2	NA	CASSSLAESTGELFF	TGCGCCAGCAGCTCACTAGCAGAGAGCACCGGGGAGCTGTTTTTT
TRBV6-5	NA	TRBJ1-1	NA	CASSFGDTYTEAFF	TGTGCCAGCAGTTTCGGGGACACTTACACTGAAGCTTTCTTT
TRBV4-2	NA	TRBJ2-7	NA	CASSQDWPVISYEQYF	TGTGCCAGCAGCCAAGATTGGCCTGTTATCTCCTACGAGCAGTACTTC
TRBV7-2	NA	TRBJ2-7	TRBD2	CASSQGTSGYEQYF	TGTGCCAGCAGCCAGGGAACTAGCGGATACGAGCAGTACTTC
TRBV5-4	NA	TRBJ1-6	NA	CASSFLGDSPLHF	TGTGCCAGCAGCTTTCTCGGTGATTCACCCCTCCACTTT
TRBV7-8	few	TRBJ2-7	NA	CASSPNRGGYEQYF	TGTGCCAGCAGCCCTAACAGGGGAGGTTACGAGCAGTACTTC